The clone carrying this T cell receptor (beta chain) occurred a few times. Germline assignment: CDR1 LNHDA and CDR2 SQIVND (reference sequence). V was cut by 0 bases and J by 2 bases, with 5 bases left in between. The CDR3 runs to 13 residues. This table comes from immunoSEQ multiplex PCR, and its TCRdb copy is limited to in-frame clones, with some not included. The table records tens of thousands of clones, roughly 65% of them present only once. The data were obtained in a study of cytotoxic CD8 clonotypes in ibrutinib-treated CLL. This rearrangement joins TRBV19 to TRBJ2-7; no clear D gene. The sequence was collected from a human donor with chronic lymphocytic leukemia. Here the sequenced sample was PBMCs, taken after 24 months of ibrutinib treatment. CDR3 nucleotides: TGTGCCAGTAGTATAGATGGGCCCTACGAGCAGTACTTC. It codes for CASSIDGPYEQYF.